The 10 T cell receptor beta chains listed next were all sequenced from one sample in a study of technical replicates of blood from several donors. Libraries were prepared by immunoSEQ multiplex PCR; TCRdb keeps only in-frame clonotypes and omits some of them. The sample has about 74,000 clones; over 75% are singletons. The sample comprised T cells isolated from PBMCs. All receptors come from a human donor in good health.

The chain links TRBV29-1 to TRBJ2-7; D ambiguous. The CDR3 has 13 residues. CDR1 is SQVTM, CDR2 ANQGSEA, per germline. Deletions cut 3 bases from V and 0 bases from J, with 9 bases between. Here the CDR3 reads CSVDRGSSYEQYF. Here the CDR3 DNA reads TGCAGCGTTGACCGCGGAAGCTCCTACGAGCAGTACTTC.

The gene calls are TRBV6-5 and TRBJ2-7; 9 bases line up with TRBD1. Per germline, CDR1 MNHEY and CDR2 SVGAGI. V was clipped by 0 bases and J by 0 bases; unmatched bases: 3. There are 16 residues in the CDR3. CDR3 DNA: TGTGCCAGCAGTTACTCTGGGACAGGGTACTCCTACGAGCAGTACTTC. Residues: CASSYSGTGYSYEQYF.

This sequence joins TRBV25-1 and TRBJ1-2; D is unresolved. The V end lost 7 bases, the J end lost 4 bases, and 13 bases lay between the germline ends. The CDR3 loop spans 13 amino acids. The germline V gene encodes CDR1 MGHDK and CDR2 SYGVNS. The CDR3 loop is CASTDTRVYGYTF. The CDR3 nucleotides read TGTGCCAGCACCGATACCCGAGTCTATGGCTACACCTTC.

This clone was found once. The chain employs TRBV11-2 and TRBJ1-5; D not resolved. From germline, CDR1 is SGHAT and CDR2 FQNNGV. V was cut by 0 bases and J by 7 bases, with 13 bases left in between. The CDR3 spans 15 residues. CDR3 in amino acids: CASSLDPTNLQPQHF. As DNA, the CDR3 is TGTGCCAGCAGCTTAGATCCGACAAATTTGCAGCCCCAGCATTTT.

This chain connects TRBV5-1 to TRBJ1-1; tentative D call: TRBD1 (5 bases). Trimming shortened V by 3 bases and J by 2 bases, and 14 bases separated the two germline ends. CDR1 SGHRS and CDR2 YFSETQ come from the germline V gene. The CDR3 covers 15 residues. CDR3 region: CASSSLGQGNTEAFF. The CDR3 DNA reads as TGCGCCAGCAGCTCCCTAGGGCAGGGAAACACTGAAGCTTTCTTT.

This clone was detected only once. V gene TRBV6-4 combines with J gene TRBJ1-2, with D perhaps matching TRBD1 (5 bases). V was shortened by 0 bases and J by 0 bases, with 8 bases between the two germline ends. Per the germline V gene, CDR1 is MRHNA and CDR2 is SNTAGT. The CDR3 is 15 amino acids. The CDR3 sequence: CASSDSTETNYGYTF. CDR3 DNA sequence: TGTGCCAGCAGTGACTCGACAGAAACTAACTATGGCTACACCTTC.

The J gene is TRBJ2-7, the V gene TRBV7-3, with D uncertain. CDR1 is SGHTA, CDR2 FQGTGA, per germline. The V end was cut by 1 base, the J end by 0 bases, with 10 bases between. CDR3 length: 15 residues. The DNA of the CDR3 is TGTGCCAGCAGCTTAATCCCCCCCTACTCCTACGAGCAGTACTTC. It yields the protein CASSLIPPYSYEQYF. Full variable domain (rest looked up from reference TRBV7-3 and TRBJ2-7): GAGVSQTPSNKVTEKGKYVELRCDPISGHTALYWYRQSLGQGPEFLIYFQGTGAADDSGLPNDRFFAVRPEGSVSTLKIQRTERGDSAVYLCASSLIPPYSYEQYFGPGTRLTVT.

The V gene is TRBV4-1, the J gene TRBJ2-7, with 7 bases lining up with TRBD2. Germline CDR1 and CDR2: MGHRA and YSYEKL. V dropped 4 bases and J dropped 5; count of bases not matched to a gene: 2. This CDR3 is 12 amino acids long. The CDR3 DNA sequence: TGCGCCAGCAGCCGCGGGGGTAACGAGCAGTACTTC. Translation gives CASSRGGNEQYF.

CDR3 loop: CAWSVRKQGIYGYTF. CDR3 sequence (DNA): TGTGCCTGGAGTGTACGCAAACAGGGGATATATGGCTACACCTTC. This chain links TRBV30 with TRBJ1-2; TRBD1 matches at 7 bases. Germline V gene lookup returns CDR1 GTSNPN and CDR2 SVGIG (reference sequence). The CDR3 sequence is 15 residues long. With 0 bases clipped from V and 5 bases from J, the junction kept 9 bases outside the gene matches.

This rearrangement joins TRBV5-5 to TRBJ1-2, with 10 nucleotides matching TRBD1. Germline V gene data show CDR1 as SGHKS and CDR2 as YYEKEE (reference sequence). V trimming: 3 bases; J trimming: 4 bases; junction bases outside the gene matches: 6. The CDR3 length is 15 residues. CDR3: CASSSGQGPFYGYTF. In DNA form, the CDR3 reads TGTGCCAGCAGCTCGGGACAGGGGCCCTTCTATGGCTACACCTTC.